This TCR beta chain was sequenced in a study of blood T cell repertoires in COVID-19. At the level of the study: From T cells, B-cell-depleted T cells, or PBMCs came the material, which was cDNA or gDNA.

The CDR3 extends over 14 amino acids. J gave up 9 bases and V 1 base, and 2 bases lay outside the gene matches. Germline V gene sequence: CDR1 SNHLY, CDR2 FYNNEI. The age range of participants was about 18 to 89 years, with residence in about two dozen US areas. Assignment of participants to cohorts was predicated upon participant-reported clinical history. What the recovered Cohort 3 donors had was two negative PCRs, clearance, or symptom resolution. Libraries were prepared by immunoSEQ multiplex PCR; TCRdb keeps only in-frame clonotypes and omits some of them. The sample lists 200,000 to 250,000 clones; 70% to 85% were seen once.

The V and J genes are TRBV2 and TRBJ1-6, with 8 positions matching TRBD1. The source of this sequence is a man aged 60 to 75 who had recovered from COVID-19. Sequenced input: PBMCs or T cells enriched from blood (not recorded which). CDR3 residues: CASSEGTGFSPLHF. The CDR3, as DNA: TGTGCCAGCAGTGAAGGGACAGGGTTTTCACCCCTCCACTTT.